This T cell receptor beta chain emerged from a study of T cells in Graves' hyperthyroidism and ophthalmopathy. Notes on the study in general: Most thyroid clonotypes with frequency above 0.001 were detected in blood.

Amplification targeted TCR beta CDR3 regions from RNA transcripts. HTBI primers were the set used in a first-round RT-PCR of the TCR CDR3. TCRdb passed the multiplex PCR reads through MiXCR, listing each CDR3 protein once. The sample includes 500,000 to 600,000 distinct CDR3 sequences, about 43% of them seen just once. Uncontrolled infection, other autoimmune disease, pregnancy or lactation disqualified patients from enrolment. Each diagnosis was grounded in clinical symptoms, serum thyroxine and TRAb, thyroid ultrasound, and orbital computed tomography. Worth noting for this clonotype: Its antigen is unknown.

The CDR3 runs to 16 residues. Germline V gene lookup returns CDR1 GTSNPN and CDR2 SVGIG (reference sequence). V was clipped by 5 bases and J by 1 base, with 20 bases between them. J is TRBJ1-2 and V is TRBV30; the D gene is possibly TRBD1 (5 bases). This sequence originates from an adult woman with Graves' disease, either hyperthyroidism or ophthalmopathy (not recorded which). Sequenced input: peripheral blood or thyroid tissue (not recorded which). DNA for the CDR3: TGTGCCTGGTTCCCACATTTGCAGGGACTTAACTATGGCTACACCTTC. Translated, it gives CAWFPHLQGLNYGYTF. Full variable domain (rest looked up from reference TRBV30 and TRBJ1-2): SQTIHQWPATLVQPVGSPLSLECTVEGTSNPNLYWYRQAAGRGLQLLFYSVGIGQISSEVPQNLSASRPQDRQFILSSKKLLLSDSGFYLCAWFPHLQGLNYGYTFGSGTRLTVV.